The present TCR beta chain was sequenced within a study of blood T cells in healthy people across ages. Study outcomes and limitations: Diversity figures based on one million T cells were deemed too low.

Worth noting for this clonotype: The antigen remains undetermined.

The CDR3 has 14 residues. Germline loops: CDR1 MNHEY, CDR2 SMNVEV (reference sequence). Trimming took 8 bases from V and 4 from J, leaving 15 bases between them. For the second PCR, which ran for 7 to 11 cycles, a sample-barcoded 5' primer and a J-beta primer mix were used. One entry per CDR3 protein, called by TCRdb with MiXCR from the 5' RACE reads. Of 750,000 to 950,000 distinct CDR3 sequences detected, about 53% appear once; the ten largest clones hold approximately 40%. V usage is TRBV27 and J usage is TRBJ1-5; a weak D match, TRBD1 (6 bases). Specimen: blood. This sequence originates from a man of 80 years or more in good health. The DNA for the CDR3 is TGTGCCAGCGCCACATTACAGGGAAATCAGCCCCAGCATTTT. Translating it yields CASATLQGNQPQHF.